A single sample is the source of the 2 T cell receptor beta chains below, sequenced in a study of Graves' ophthalmopathy and Graves' hyperthyroidism. RNA transcripts provided the template for amplifying TCR beta CDR3 regions. HTBI primers were used in a first-round RT-PCR, which preceded a second-round multiplex PCR. TCRdb called the multiplex PCR reads again in MiXCR, with one record for every CDR3 protein. Seen here are 450,000 to 600,000 distinct CDR3 sequences, 35% to 45% observed once, and the top ten hold 4% to 5%. The source material was peripheral blood or thyroid tissue (not recorded which). Source of these receptors: an adult man with Graves' hyperthyroidism.

About this clonotype itself: Since a much larger clone is just one base distant, this may be a read error. The chain couples TRBV20-1 to TRBJ2-2; TRBD2 aligns across 10 bases. Germline values: CDR1 DFQATT, CDR2 SNEGSKA (reference sequence). This CDR3 contains 15 residues. The chain's CDR3 is CSASPRTSGTVELFF. CDR3 in DNA: TGCAGTGCTTCCCCCAGGACTAGCGGCACCGTGGAGCTGTTTTTT.

A remark on this clonotype: A much larger clone is a single base away; this may be a read error. This sequence joins TRBV25-1 and TRBJ1-5; tentative D call: TRBD1 (6 bases). V was cut by 7 bases and J by 0 bases, with 10 bases left in between. Per germline, CDR1 MGHDK and CDR2 SYGVNS. This CDR3 has 14 residues. The CDR3 loop reads CASTRTVSNQPQHF. The CDR3 nucleotides are TGTGCCAGCACCCGGACAGTTAGCAATCAGCCCCAGCATTTT. Full variable domain (missing parts from reference TRBV25-1 and TRBJ1-5): EADIYQTPRYLVIGTGKKITLECSQTMGHDKMYWYQQDPGMELHLIHYSYGVNSTEKGDLSSESTVSRIRTEHFPLTLESARPSHTSQYLCASTRTVSNQPQHFGDGTRLSIL.